These 12 T cell receptor beta chains share one sample of origin, sequenced in a study of blood T cell repertoires in COVID-19. Generated by immunoSEQ multiplex PCR, the TCRdb table keeps only in-frame clones and is missing some. Here the sample spans about 160,000 clones, approximately 95% being singletons. Sequencing input: peripheral blood. The receptor set was obtained from a woman aged 45-65 years with acute or convalescent COVID-19.

The chain employs TRBV13 and TRBJ2-3, with D possibly TRBD1 on 5 matching bases. This CDR3 has 13 residues. V dropped 5 bases and J dropped 6 bases, with 12 bases sitting between them. Germline V CDR1 and CDR2: PRHDT, FYEKMQ (reference sequence). CDR3 DNA sequence: TGTGCCAGCAGCCAGGGCCTCCGGGATACGCAGTATTTT. Translating gives CASSQGLRDTQYF.

The chain is built from TRBV11-3 and TRBJ2-1; 7 nucleotides agree with TRBD2. The germline gives CDR1 SGHNT, CDR2 YENEEA. V shed 0 bases, J shed 3 bases, and the junction held 14 bases outside the gene matches. The CDR3 runs 19 residues. The CDR3 region has the DNA TGTGCCAGCAGCTTAGATGGGCTAGCGGCTCAGCAGGGCTACAATGAGCAGTTCTTC. This gives the protein CASSLDGLAAQQGYNEQFF.

The chain has TRBV5-6 and TRBJ2-3; D not certain. From germline, CDR1 is SGHDT and CDR2 YYEEEE. V was clipped by 4 bases and J by 3 bases, with 18 bases between them. CDR3 size: 16 residues. CDR3 sequence: CASSRLSKSRTDTQYF. The CDR3 DNA follows: TGTGCCAGCAGCCGCCTTAGTAAGTCTCGAACAGATACGCAGTATTTT.

V is TRBV5-5 and J is TRBJ1-2; D might be TRBD1 (6 bases). The CDR3 runs to 18 residues. Per the germline V gene, CDR1 is SGHKS and CDR2 is YYEKEE (reference sequence). The V and J ends lost 4 bases and 1 base respectively, with 23 bases between them. The CDR3, as DNA: TGTGCCAGCAGCCCTGTAGGGGAGACAGGCCGGCATAACTATGGCTACACCTTC. This codes for CASSPVGETGRHNYGYTF.

V is TRBV7-2 and J is TRBJ1-1; possible D gene TRBD1, 5 bases. CDR3 length: 14 residues. Per the germline V gene, CDR1 is SGHTA and CDR2 is FQGNSA. Trimming cost V 2 bases and J 3 bases, with 10 bases left between them. The DNA of the CDR3 is TGTGCCAGCAGCTTACAGGGAGGGGACACTGAAGCTTTCTTT. Protein sequence: CASSLQGGDTEAFF.

This chain connects TRBV13 to TRBJ1-1, with 8 bases matching TRBD1. The V and J ends lost 5 bases and 5 bases, in that order; junction bases with no gene match: 7. The germline V gene encodes CDR1 PRHDT and CDR2 FYEKMQ (reference sequence). The CDR3 has 14 residues. CDR3 protein: CASSPGQGGTEAFF. The CDR3, as DNA: TGTGCCAGCAGCCCCGGACAGGGCGGGACTGAAGCTTTCTTT.

The chain is built from TRBV19 and TRBJ1-2; possible D gene TRBD1, 5 bases. CDR3 length equals 14 residues. Germline-derived CDR1 and CDR2 are LNHDA and SQIVND (reference sequence). The V end lost 3 bases, the J end lost 4 bases, and 12 bases lay between the germline ends. CDR3 region: CASSIGLTAYGYTF. In DNA, the CDR3 is TGTGCCAGTAGTATCGGTCTGACAGCCTATGGCTACACCTTC.

V is TRBV6-6 and J is TRBJ2-5, with no clear D. Germline values: CDR1 MNHNY, CDR2 SVGAGI (reference sequence). V shed 5 bases and J shed 5 bases, with 9 bases lying between them. The CDR3 totals 12 residues. The CDR3 spells CASSPSRETQYF. CDR3 in DNA: TGTGCCAGCAGTCCTTCACGGGAGACCCAGTACTTC.

This rearrangement joins TRBV10-1 to TRBJ2-7; D gene ambiguous. The V end was cut by 4 bases, the J end by 6 bases, with 10 bases between. CDR3 length: 12 residues. The germline V gene has CDR1 WNHNN and CDR2 SYGVQD (reference sequence). In nucleotides, the CDR3 is TGCGCCAGCAGTGGAGGAGCTGGCGAGCAGTACTTC. Translated, it gives CASSGGAGEQYF.

The chain couples TRBV2 to TRBJ1-6; 9 bases map to TRBD1. Germline V lookup: CDR1 SNHLY, CDR2 FYNNEI. Unmatched junction bases numbered 8, after V lost 0 bases and J lost 8 bases. The CDR3 runs to 17 residues. The CDR3 DNA reads TGTGCCAGCAGTGAAGCGCTCGGGGGACAGGGTTATTCACCCCTCCACTTT. Its protein product is CASSEALGGQGYSPLHF.

The rearrangement joins TRBV10-1 to TRBJ1-2, with D possibly being TRBD1 (5 bases). The germline V gene encodes CDR1 WNHNN and CDR2 SYGVQD (reference sequence). V lost 3 bases to trimming and J lost 8 bases, with 10 bases between them. The CDR3 is 12 amino acids. CDR3 sequence (DNA): TGCGCCAGCAGTGACGGGGGAGGAGGCTACACCTTC. Translated, it gives CASSDGGGGYTF.

The J gene is TRBJ1-2, the V gene TRBV5-4, with 9 bases aligning to TRBD1. CDR1 and CDR2 (germline): SGHNT, YYREEE (reference sequence). V dropped 7 bases and J dropped 8; count of bases not matched to a gene: 12. This CDR3 has 14 residues. The CDR3, as DNA: TGTGCCAGCCGTAAAACCGGGACAGGGATGGGCTACACCTTC. Translating gives CASRKTGTGMGYTF. The full variable domain, completed using reference TRBV5-4 and TRBJ1-2, is ETGVTQSPTHLIKTRGQQVTLRCSSQSGHNTVSWYQQALGQGPQFIFQYYREEENGRGNFPPRFSGLQFPNYSSELNVNALELDDSALYLCASRKTGTGMGYTFGSGTRLTVV.